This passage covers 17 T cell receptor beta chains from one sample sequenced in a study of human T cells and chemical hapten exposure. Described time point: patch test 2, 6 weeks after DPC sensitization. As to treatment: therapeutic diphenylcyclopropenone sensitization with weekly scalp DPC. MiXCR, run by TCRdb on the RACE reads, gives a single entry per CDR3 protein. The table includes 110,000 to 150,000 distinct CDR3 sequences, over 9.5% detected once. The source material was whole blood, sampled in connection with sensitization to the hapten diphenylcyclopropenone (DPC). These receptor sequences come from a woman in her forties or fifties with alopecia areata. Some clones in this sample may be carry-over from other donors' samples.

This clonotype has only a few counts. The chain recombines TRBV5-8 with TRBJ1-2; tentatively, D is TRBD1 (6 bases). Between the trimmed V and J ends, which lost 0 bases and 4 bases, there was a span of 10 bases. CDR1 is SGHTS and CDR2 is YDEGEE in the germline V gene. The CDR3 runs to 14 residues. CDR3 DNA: TGTGCCAGCAGCTTGGGGGGGCCTGGCTATGGCTACACCTTC. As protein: CASSLGGPGYGYTF.

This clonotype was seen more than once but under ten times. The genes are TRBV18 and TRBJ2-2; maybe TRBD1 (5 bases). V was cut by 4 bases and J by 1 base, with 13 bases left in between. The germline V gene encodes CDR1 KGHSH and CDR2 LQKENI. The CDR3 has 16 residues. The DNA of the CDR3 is TGTGCCAGCTCACGGCCAGGGAACTGGAACACCGGGGAGCTGTTTTTT. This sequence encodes CASSRPGNWNTGELFF.

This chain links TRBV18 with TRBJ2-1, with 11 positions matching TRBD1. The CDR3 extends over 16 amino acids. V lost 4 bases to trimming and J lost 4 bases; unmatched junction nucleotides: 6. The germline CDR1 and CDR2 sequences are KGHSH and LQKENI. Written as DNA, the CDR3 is TGTGCCAGCTCACGTACCGGGACAGGGGGTTACAATGAGCAGTTCTTC. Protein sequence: CASSRTGTGGYNEQFF.

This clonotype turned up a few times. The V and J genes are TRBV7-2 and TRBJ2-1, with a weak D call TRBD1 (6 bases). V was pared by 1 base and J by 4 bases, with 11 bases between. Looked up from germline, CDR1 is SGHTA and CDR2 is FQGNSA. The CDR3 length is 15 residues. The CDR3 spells CASSLVGARYNEQFF. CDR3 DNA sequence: TGTGCCAGCAGCTTAGTGGGGGCGAGGTACAATGAGCAGTTCTTC.

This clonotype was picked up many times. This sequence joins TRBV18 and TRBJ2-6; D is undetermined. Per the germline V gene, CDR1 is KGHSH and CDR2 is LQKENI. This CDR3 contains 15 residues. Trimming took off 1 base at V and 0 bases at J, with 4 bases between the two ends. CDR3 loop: CASSPRSSGANVLTF. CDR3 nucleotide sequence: TGTGCCAGCTCACCACGAAGCTCTGGGGCCAACGTCCTGACTTTC. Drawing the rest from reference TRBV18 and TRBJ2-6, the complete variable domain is NAGVMQNPRHLVRRRGQEARLRCSPMKGHSHVYWYRQLPEEGLKFMVYLQKENIIDESGMPKERFSAEFPKEGPSILRIQQVVRGDSAAYFCASSPRSSGANVLTFGAGSRLTVL.

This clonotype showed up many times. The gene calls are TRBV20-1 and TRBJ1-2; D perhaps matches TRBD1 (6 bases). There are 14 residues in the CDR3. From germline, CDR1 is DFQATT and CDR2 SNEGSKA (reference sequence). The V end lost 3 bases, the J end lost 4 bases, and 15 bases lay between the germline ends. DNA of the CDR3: TGCAGTGCTAGGGGGGGCAGGATAAGCTATGGCTACACCTTC. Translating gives CSARGGRISYGYTF.

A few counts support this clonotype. The CDR3 reads CASSAKLTGDYGYTF. The CDR3 DNA follows: TGTGCCAGCAGTGCCAAGCTTACAGGGGACTATGGCTACACCTTC. The chain carries TRBV28 and TRBJ1-2, with 7 bases fitting TRBD1. This CDR3 contains 15 residues. Per the germline V gene, CDR1 is MDHEN and CDR2 is SYDVKM. V lost 5 bases and J lost 3; bases outside the gene matches: 9.

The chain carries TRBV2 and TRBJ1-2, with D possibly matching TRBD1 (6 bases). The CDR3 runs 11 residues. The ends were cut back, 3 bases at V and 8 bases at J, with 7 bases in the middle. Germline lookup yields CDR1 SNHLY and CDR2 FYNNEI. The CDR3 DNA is TGTGCCAGCAGTGAGCAGGGGGGCTACACCTTC. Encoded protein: CASSEQGGYTF.

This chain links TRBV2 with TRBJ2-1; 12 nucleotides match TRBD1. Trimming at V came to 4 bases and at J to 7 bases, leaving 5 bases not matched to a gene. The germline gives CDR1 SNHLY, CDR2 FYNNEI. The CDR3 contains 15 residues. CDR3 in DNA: TGTGCCAGCAGTGCCGGGACAGGGGGCCCGAATGAGCAGTTCTTC. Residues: CASSAGTGGPNEQFF.

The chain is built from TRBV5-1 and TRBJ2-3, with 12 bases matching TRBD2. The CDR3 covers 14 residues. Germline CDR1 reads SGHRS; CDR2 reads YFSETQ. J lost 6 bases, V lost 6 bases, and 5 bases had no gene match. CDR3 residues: CASTSGRARDTQYF. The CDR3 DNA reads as TGCGCCAGCACTAGCGGGAGGGCCAGGGATACGCAGTATTTT.

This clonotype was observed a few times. The CDR3 spells CASSSRDSLTGELFF. CDR3 nucleotides: TGCGCCAGCAGCTCAAGGGACAGTCTCACCGGGGAGCTGTTTTTT. The chain recombines TRBV5-1 with TRBJ2-2; 7 bases match TRBD1. The CDR3 length is 15 residues. Trimming took 3 bases from V and 4 from J; bases not matched to a gene: 6. Germline V gene lookup returns CDR1 SGHRS and CDR2 YFSETQ. Full variable domain (outside the CDR3, taken from reference TRBV5-1 and TRBJ2-2): KAGVTQTPRYLIKTRGQQVTLSCSPISGHRSVSWYQQTPGQGLQFLFEYFSETQRNKGNFPGRFSGRQFSNSRSEMNVSTLELGDSALYLCASSSRDSLTGELFFGEGSRLTVL.

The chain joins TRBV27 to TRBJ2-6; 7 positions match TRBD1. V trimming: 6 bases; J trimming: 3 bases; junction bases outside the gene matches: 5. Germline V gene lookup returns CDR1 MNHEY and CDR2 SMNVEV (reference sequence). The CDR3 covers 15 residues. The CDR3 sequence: CASRPQGFGANVLTF. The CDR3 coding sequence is TGTGCCAGCAGGCCACAGGGGTTTGGGGCCAACGTCCTGACTTTC.

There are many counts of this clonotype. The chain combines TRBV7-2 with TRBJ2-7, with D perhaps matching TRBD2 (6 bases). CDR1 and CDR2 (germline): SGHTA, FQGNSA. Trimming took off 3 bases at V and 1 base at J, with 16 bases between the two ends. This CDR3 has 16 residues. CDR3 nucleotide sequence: TGTGCCAGCAGCTTGGTGGGTAGCGGCTTATCCTACGAGCAGTACTTC. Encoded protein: CASSLVGSGLSYEQYF.

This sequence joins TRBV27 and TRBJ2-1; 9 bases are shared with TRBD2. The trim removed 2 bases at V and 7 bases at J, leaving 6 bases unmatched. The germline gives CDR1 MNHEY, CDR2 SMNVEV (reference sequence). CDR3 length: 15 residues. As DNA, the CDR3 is TGTGCCAGCAGTTTAACTAGCGGGTCTTTTAATGAGCAGTTCTTC. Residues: CASSLTSGSFNEQFF.

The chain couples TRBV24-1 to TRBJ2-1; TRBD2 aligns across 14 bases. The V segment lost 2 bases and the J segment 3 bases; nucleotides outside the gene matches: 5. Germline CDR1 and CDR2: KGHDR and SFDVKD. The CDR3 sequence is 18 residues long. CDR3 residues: CATSDSGTSGGVYNEQFF. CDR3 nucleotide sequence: TGTGCCACCAGTGATTCTGGGACTAGCGGGGGAGTCTACAATGAGCAGTTCTTC.

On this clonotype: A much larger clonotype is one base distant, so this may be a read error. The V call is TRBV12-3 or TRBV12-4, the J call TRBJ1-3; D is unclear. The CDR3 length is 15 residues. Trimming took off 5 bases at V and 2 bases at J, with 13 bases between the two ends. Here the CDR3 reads CASSIYPRTGNTIYF. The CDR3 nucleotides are TGTGCCAGCAGTATATATCCAAGGACTGGAAACACCATATATTTT.

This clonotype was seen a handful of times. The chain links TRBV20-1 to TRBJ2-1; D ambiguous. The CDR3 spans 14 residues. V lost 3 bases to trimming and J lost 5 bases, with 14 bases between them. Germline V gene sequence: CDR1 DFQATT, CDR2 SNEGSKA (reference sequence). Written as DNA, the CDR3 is TGCAGTGCTAGCGAAAGAAGGATTAACAATGAGCAGTTCTTC. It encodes CSASERRINNEQFF.